This entry lists 27 T cell receptor beta chains sequenced from one sample in a study of blood T cell repertoires in COVID-19 (TCRdb year 2020). The protocol used for the library was the immunoSEQ multiplex PCR assay. Held by TCRdb, this immuneACCESS table contains in-frame sequences only and omits some clones. Under half of the omission traces to an unresolved V gene where checked; the cause of the rest is unknown. The sample contains roughly 190,000 clones, around four fifths of them found a single time. Less than 20% of the sample is held by the ten biggest clonotypes. Sequencing was carried out using peripheral blood. Receptors were obtained from a human donor in a cohort sampled during active COVID-19.

The chain has TRBV11-2 and TRBJ2-1, with a possible D match to TRBD1 (5 bases). The CDR3 has 14 amino acids. Germline CDR1 reads SGHAT; CDR2 reads FQNNGV. The V and J ends lost 6 bases and 5 bases respectively, with 14 bases between them. CDR3 sequence reads: CASSLGQINNEQFF. In nucleotides, the CDR3 is TGTGCCAGCAGTCTAGGACAAATAAACAATGAGCAGTTCTTC.

This sequence joins TRBV30 and TRBJ2-7, with TRBD1 as a possible D gene (6 bases). The germline V gene has CDR1 GTSNPN and CDR2 SVGIG (reference sequence). The CDR3 loop spans 12 amino acids. V was clipped by 2 bases and J by 6 bases, with 11 bases between them. This chain's CDR3 is CAWSYRVGEQYF. The CDR3 bases are TGTGCCTGGAGTTACAGGGTTGGCGAGCAGTACTTC.

This clone appeared a few times. The V call is TRBV7-9, the J call TRBJ2-5; 8 nucleotides align to TRBD1. In germline, CDR1 is SEHNR, CDR2 FQNEAQ (reference sequence). V trimming: 5 bases; J trimming: 6 bases; junction bases outside the gene matches: 11. The CDR3 runs 15 residues. Here the CDR3 reads CASSPPFRQGQTQYF. The CDR3 region has the DNA TGTGCCAGCAGCCCACCATTCCGACAGGGGCAGACCCAGTACTTC.

This clone was seen at least ten times. J is TRBJ2-2 and V is TRBV15; D remains unclear. Germline-derived CDR1 and CDR2 are LNHNV and YYDKDF (reference sequence). V gave up 0 bases and J gave up 7 bases, with 6 bases separating them. The CDR3 runs 13 residues. Written as DNA, the CDR3 is TGTGCCACCAGCAGAGATGCCTACGGGGAGCTGTTTTTT. It codes for CATSRDAYGELFF.

This clone was found a few times. This chain links TRBV5-1 with TRBJ1-2; D is possibly TRBD1 (5 bases). Trimming removed 4 bases at V and 6 bases at J, with 22 bases between. Looked up from germline, CDR1 is SGHRS and CDR2 is YFSETQ. The CDR3 spans 16 residues. The CDR3 loop is CASSTGDSPLENGYTF. CDR3 in DNA: TGCGCCAGCAGCACGGGAGACAGCCCCCTAGAGAATGGCTACACCTTC.

The chain is built from TRBV27 and TRBJ1-2; D might be TRBD1 (6 bases). The V gene lost 3 bases and the J gene lost 0 bases, with 8 bases spanning the gap. Germline-derived CDR1 and CDR2 are MNHEY and SMNVEV (reference sequence). This CDR3 region has 14 residues. CDR3 sequence reads: CASSLGGPNYGYTF. The CDR3, as DNA: TGTGCCAGCAGTTTGGGGGGGCCTAACTATGGCTACACCTTC.

This sequence joins TRBV10-1 and TRBJ2-3, with 9 bases aligning to TRBD2. This CDR3 region has 15 residues. Per germline, CDR1 WNHNN and CDR2 SYGVQD (reference sequence). Germline trimming cut 3 bases from V and 8 bases from J; bases unmatched to any gene: 9. Here the CDR3 reads CASSEFSGGGRTQYF. The CDR3 DNA reads as TGCGCCAGCAGTGAATTTAGCGGGGGCGGGCGTACGCAGTATTTT.

V and J are TRBV28 and TRBJ1-2; 9 nucleotides agree with TRBD1. The ends lost 8 bases at V and 5 bases at J; junction bases unmatched: 9. Germline V gives CDR1 MDHEN, CDR2 SYDVKM. This CDR3 has 14 amino acids. In nucleotides, the CDR3 is TGTGCCAGCGGGGGACAGGGCTTAAGTTATGGCTACACCTTC. Amino acid sequence: CASGGQGLSYGYTF.

The genes are TRBV19 and TRBJ1-5; no clear D. This CDR3 spans 16 amino acids. In germline, CDR1 is LNHDA, CDR2 SQIVND (reference sequence). V was trimmed by 4 bases and J by 2 bases, leaving 15 bases between them. As DNA, the CDR3 is TGTGCCAGTAGTACGACGGGTAATGCGCGCAATCAGCCCCAGCATTTT. Translation gives CASSTTGNARNQPQHF.

This CDR3 reads CASSSDSRMGRFF. DNA for the CDR3: TGTGCCAGCAGCTCAGACAGTAGAATGGGTAGGTTCTTC. This rearrangement joins TRBV11-1 to TRBJ2-1; D possibly corresponds to TRBD1 (5 bases). V was shortened by 4 bases and J by 15 bases, with 19 bases between the two germline ends. The CDR3 contains 13 residues. Looked up from germline, CDR1 is SGHAT and CDR2 is FQDESV (reference sequence).

This clone was found a few times. DNA of the CDR3: TGTGCCAGCAGCGAGCCCCAGGGGGCGAACACTGAAGCTTTCTTT. This gives the protein CASSEPQGANTEAFF. V usage is TRBV7-2 and J usage is TRBJ1-1, with 8 bases that match TRBD1. The J segment lost 1 base and the V segment lost 5 bases, leaving 6 bases of the junction unmatched. Germline V gene data show CDR1 as SGHTA and CDR2 as FQGNSA. The CDR3 length is 15 residues.

The rearrangement uses TRBV6-1 and TRBJ2-7; D might be TRBD1 (5 bases). CDR1 and CDR2 (germline): MNHNS, SASEGT. V lost 1 base and J 2 bases, leaving 12 bases between the germline ends. The CDR3 consists of 15 residues. The CDR3 here is CASSEVSVGPYEQYF. CDR3 bases: TGTGCCAGCAGTGAAGTTTCAGTGGGGCCCTACGAGCAGTACTTC.

This clone came up a few times. The genes are TRBV7-9 and TRBJ1-1; possibly TRBD1 for D (6 bases). Between the trimmed V and J ends, which lost 8 bases and 2 bases, there was a span of 21 bases. The CDR3 is 16 residues long. Germline V CDR1 and CDR2: SEHNR, FQNEAQ (reference sequence). CDR3 region: CASDNSGATGNTEAFF. CDR3 nucleotides: TGTGCCAGCGATAACTCAGGGGCCACGGGAAACACTGAAGCTTTCTTT.

The chain employs TRBV5-1 and TRBJ1-3; D possibly corresponds to TRBD1 (5 bases). CDR1 and CDR2 from the germline V gene are SGHRS and YFSETQ. V was trimmed by 4 bases and J by 0 bases, leaving 11 bases between them. This CDR3 comprises 15 residues. Here the CDR3 DNA reads TGCGCCAGCAGCCATGACGACAGCTCTGGAAACACCATATATTTT. Protein sequence: CASSHDDSSGNTIYF.

The sample holds a few counts of this clone. This chain connects TRBV14 to TRBJ1-4; possibly TRBD1 for D (5 bases). Germline V gives CDR1 SGHDN, CDR2 FVKESK. CDR3 size: 15 residues. V dropped 4 bases and J dropped 8 bases, with 17 bases sitting between them. In nucleotides, the CDR3 is TGTGCCAGCAGCCCATGGGGGACTCCGTCCGAAAAACTGTTTTTT. Protein: CASSPWGTPSEKLFF.

To note about this clone: Relative to the germline gene, one junction end is altered; a read error may explain this. V gene TRBV5-1 combines with J gene TRBJ1-2; tentatively, D is TRBD1 (6 bases). The CDR3 runs 14 residues. Germline lookup yields CDR1 SGHRS and CDR2 YFSETQ. CDR3 sequence: CASSLVRGDYGYTF. For the CDR3, the DNA is TGCGCCAGCAGTTTGGTCAGGGGTGACTATGGCTACACCTTC. Full variable domain (missing parts from reference TRBV5-1 and TRBJ1-2): KAGVTQTPRYLIKTRGQQVTLSCSPISGHRSVSWYQQTPGQGLQFLFEYFSETQRNKGNFPGRFSGRQFSNSRSEMNVSTLELGDSALYLCASSLVRGDYGYTFGSGTRLTVV.

V and J are TRBV9 and TRBJ2-3, with 10 bases fitting TRBD2. Germline V gene lookup returns CDR1 SGDLS and CDR2 YYNGEE. This CDR3 region has 15 residues. V was clipped by 3 bases and J by 6 bases; unmatched bases: 7. The CDR3 loop is CASSGVAGGGDTQYF. For the CDR3, the DNA is TGTGCCAGCAGCGGAGTAGCGGGGGGAGGGGATACGCAGTATTTT. Full variable domain (rest looked up from reference TRBV9 and TRBJ2-3): DSGVTQTPKHLITATGQRVTLRCSPRSGDLSVYWYQQSLDQGLQFLIQYYNGEERAKGNILERFSAQQFPDLHSELNLSSLELGDSALYFCASSGVAGGGDTQYFGPGTRLTVL.

The chain carries TRBV7-9 and TRBJ1-5, with D perhaps TRBD1 (5 bases). The germline V gene encodes CDR1 SEHNR and CDR2 FQNEAQ (reference sequence). CDR3 length: 15 amino acids. Trimming removed 3 bases at V and 8 bases at J, with 17 bases between. For the CDR3, the DNA is TGTGCCAGCAGCTTTACAGGAATAACCTCGGAGCCCCAGCATTTT. Protein sequence: CASSFTGITSEPQHF.

The chain uses TRBV19 and TRBJ2-3, with no clear D. V lost 2 bases and J 0 bases, leaving 6 bases between the germline ends. The germline CDR1 and CDR2 sequences are LNHDA and SQIVND (reference sequence). The CDR3 extends over 14 amino acids. As DNA, the CDR3 is TGTGCCAGTAGTATATCTCCTAGCACAGATACGCAGTATTTT. Its protein product is CASSISPSTDTQYF.

This chain joins TRBV5-6 and TRBJ2-7; no clear D gene. The CDR3 is made up of 16 amino acids. V was pared by 1 base and J by 2 bases, with 16 bases between. Germline assignment: CDR1 SGHDT and CDR2 YYEEEE. CDR3 DNA: TGTGCCAGCAGCTTGTTGATCTCATCCGCTACCTACGAGCAGTACGTC. This translates into CASSLLISSATYEQYV.

This sequence joins TRBV20-1 and TRBJ1-2; D gene uncertain. Between the trimmed V and J ends, which lost 2 bases and 8 bases, there was a span of 6 bases. The CDR3 has 10 amino acids. Germline loops: CDR1 DFQATT, CDR2 SNEGSKA (reference sequence). The CDR3 DNA is TGCAGTGCTAGATTTCAAGGCTACACCTTC. This gives the protein CSARFQGYTF.

The chain uses TRBV2 and TRBJ2-5, with 9 bases matching TRBD1. The CDR3 length is 13 residues. Germline V CDR1 and CDR2: SNHLY, FYNNEI. V was pared by 5 bases and J by 5 bases, with 3 bases of the junction left unmatched. CDR3 in amino acids: CASSTGGSETQYF. CDR3 bases: TGTGCCAGCAGTACAGGGGGCTCGGAGACCCAGTACTTC.

The chain links TRBV24-1 to TRBJ2-2; TRBD2 agrees at 7 bases. The V gene's germline CDR1 is KGHDR and CDR2 SFDVKD. This CDR3 spans 13 amino acids. V lost 12 bases, J lost 6 bases, and 9 bases stayed unmatched. The CDR3: CAPEGLYAGELFF. The CDR3 coding sequence is TGTGCCCCCGAGGGACTATACGCCGGGGAGCTGTTTTTT.

This chain joins TRBV6-4 and TRBJ1-6, with D possibly TRBD1 on 6 matching bases. CDR1 and CDR2 (germline): MRHNA, SNTAGT. V gave up 5 bases and J gave up 0 bases, with 17 bases separating them. The CDR3 covers 18 residues. CDR3 coding DNA: TGTGCCAGCAGTCAAAACCCAAGGGGGAGCTCCTATAATTCACCCCTCCACTTT. This translates into CASSQNPRGSSYNSPLHF.

The chain uses TRBV4-2 and TRBJ1-1, with D maybe TRBD1 (6 bases). This CDR3 region has 14 residues. Germline CDR1 is LGHNA and CDR2 is YNFKEQ. The V end lost 3 bases, the J end lost 11 bases, and 19 bases lay between the germline ends. The CDR3 DNA reads TGTGCCAGCAGCCAGGGGACATCATCTGTTCGGGCTTTCTTT. Its protein is CASSQGTSSVRAFF.

The chain has TRBV9 and TRBJ2-3, with 7 bases that match TRBD2. The germline V gene encodes CDR1 SGDLS and CDR2 YYNGEE. This CDR3 has 16 residues. The V and J ends lost 4 bases and 6 bases, in that order; junction bases with no gene match: 14. The CDR3 protein is CASSPPLPGGRDTQYF. The DNA for the CDR3 is TGTGCCAGCAGCCCACCCCTCCCGGGGGGTAGGGATACGCAGTATTTT.

The gene calls are TRBV7-3 and TRBJ2-5, with D possibly matching TRBD2 (5 bases). Germline V gene sequence: CDR1 SGHTA, CDR2 FQGTGA. The CDR3 spans 13 residues. V gave up 8 bases and J gave up 2 bases, with 12 bases separating them. This chain's CDR3 is CASGETGQETQYF. The CDR3 DNA reads TGTGCCAGCGGCGAAACGGGGCAAGAGACCCAGTACTTC.